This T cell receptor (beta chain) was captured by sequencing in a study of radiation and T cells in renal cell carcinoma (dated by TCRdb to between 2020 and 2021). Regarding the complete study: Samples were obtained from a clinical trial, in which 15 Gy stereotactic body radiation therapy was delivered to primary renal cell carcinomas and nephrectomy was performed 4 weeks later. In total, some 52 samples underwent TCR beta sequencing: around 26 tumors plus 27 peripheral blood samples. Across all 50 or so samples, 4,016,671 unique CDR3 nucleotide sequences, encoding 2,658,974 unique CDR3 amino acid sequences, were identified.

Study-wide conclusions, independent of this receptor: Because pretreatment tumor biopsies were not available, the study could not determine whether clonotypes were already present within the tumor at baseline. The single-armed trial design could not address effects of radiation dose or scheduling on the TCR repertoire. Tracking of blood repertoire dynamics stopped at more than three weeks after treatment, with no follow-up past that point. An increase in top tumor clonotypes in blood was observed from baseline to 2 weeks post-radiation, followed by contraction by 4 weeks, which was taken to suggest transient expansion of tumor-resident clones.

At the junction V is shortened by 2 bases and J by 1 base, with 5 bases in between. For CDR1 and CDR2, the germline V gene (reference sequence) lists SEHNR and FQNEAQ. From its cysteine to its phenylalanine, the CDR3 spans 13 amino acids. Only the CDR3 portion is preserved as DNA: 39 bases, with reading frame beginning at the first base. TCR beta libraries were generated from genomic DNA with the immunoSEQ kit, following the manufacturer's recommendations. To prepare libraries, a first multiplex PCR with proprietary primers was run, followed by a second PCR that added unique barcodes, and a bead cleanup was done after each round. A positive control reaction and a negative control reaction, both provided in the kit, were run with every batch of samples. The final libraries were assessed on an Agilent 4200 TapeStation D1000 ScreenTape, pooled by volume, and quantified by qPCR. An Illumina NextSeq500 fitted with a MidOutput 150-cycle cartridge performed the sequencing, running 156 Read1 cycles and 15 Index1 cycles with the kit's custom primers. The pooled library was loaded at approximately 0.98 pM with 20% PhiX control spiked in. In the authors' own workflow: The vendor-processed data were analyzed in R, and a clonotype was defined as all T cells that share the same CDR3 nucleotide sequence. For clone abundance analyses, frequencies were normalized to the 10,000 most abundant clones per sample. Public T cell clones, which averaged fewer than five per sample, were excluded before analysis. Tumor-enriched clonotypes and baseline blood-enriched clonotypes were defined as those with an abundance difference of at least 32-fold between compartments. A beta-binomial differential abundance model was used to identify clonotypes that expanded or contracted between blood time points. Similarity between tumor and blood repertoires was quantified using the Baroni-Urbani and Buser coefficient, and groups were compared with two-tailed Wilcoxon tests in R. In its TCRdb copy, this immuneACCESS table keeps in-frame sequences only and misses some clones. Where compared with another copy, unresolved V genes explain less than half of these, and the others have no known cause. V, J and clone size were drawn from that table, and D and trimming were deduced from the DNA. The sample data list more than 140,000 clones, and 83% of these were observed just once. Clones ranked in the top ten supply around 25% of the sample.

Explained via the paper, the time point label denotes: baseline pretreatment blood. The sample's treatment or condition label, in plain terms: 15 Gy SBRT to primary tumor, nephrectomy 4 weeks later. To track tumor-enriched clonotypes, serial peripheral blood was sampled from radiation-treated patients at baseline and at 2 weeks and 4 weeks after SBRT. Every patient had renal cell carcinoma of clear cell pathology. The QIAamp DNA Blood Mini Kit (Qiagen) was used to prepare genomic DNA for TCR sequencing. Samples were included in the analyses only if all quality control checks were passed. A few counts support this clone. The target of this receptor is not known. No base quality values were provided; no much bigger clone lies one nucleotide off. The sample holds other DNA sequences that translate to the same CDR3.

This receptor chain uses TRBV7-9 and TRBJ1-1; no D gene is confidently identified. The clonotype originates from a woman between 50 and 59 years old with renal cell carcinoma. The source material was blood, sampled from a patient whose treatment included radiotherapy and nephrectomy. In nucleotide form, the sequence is TGTGCCAGCAGCTTAAATGCGAACACTGAAGCTTTCTTT. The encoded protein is CASSLNANTEAFF.